The 23 T cell receptor beta chains given below trace back to one sample, sequenced in a study of beta chain features in type 1 diabetes. Findings of the study overall: Researchers report that Type 1 diabetes patients had moderately but significantly shorter TCRB CDR3s across all four CD4+ subsets.

TCRB transcripts that were expressed got sequenced, as all of the isolated RNA had been reverse transcribed. Data came from immunoSEQ multiplex PCR; TCRdb stores just in-frame clones and leaves some out. The data contain 130,000 or so clones, 9% of them singletons. Their antigens remain unidentified. Sequencing used central memory CD4+ T cells from blood. The receptors were gathered from a man aged 25-45 years with type 1 diabetes.

The sample holds a few counts of this clone. The V gene is TRBV4-2, the J gene TRBJ2-1; perhaps TRBD1 as D (7 bases). Deletions cut 6 bases from V and 8 bases from J, with 14 bases between. Germline V gene sequence: CDR1 LGHNA, CDR2 YNFKEQ. The CDR3 has 13 residues. CDR3 DNA sequence: TGTGCCAGCAGAAACAGGGGAGGCGATGAGCAGTTCTTC. Translated, it gives CASRNRGGDEQFF.

This clone was counted between two and nine times. This chain links TRBV30 with TRBJ2-3, with TRBD1 identical over 7 bases. The CDR3 is 13 residues long. The germline gives CDR1 GTSNPN, CDR2 SVGIG (reference sequence). V lost 7 bases, J lost 3 bases, and 7 bases stayed unmatched. The CDR3 is CAFQGDRTDTQYF. The CDR3 nucleotides read TGTGCCTTTCAGGGGGATCGGACAGATACGCAGTATTTT.

This clone was seen only a few times. This chain connects TRBV4-3 to TRBJ1-2; TRBD1 aligns across 10 bases. This CDR3 contains 15 residues. Per the germline V gene, CDR1 is LGHNA and CDR2 is YSLEER. The junction had 5 bases not matched to a gene; V was cut back by 3 bases and J by 4 bases. The CDR3 sequence: CASSQGDRGLYGYTF. CDR3 nucleotides: TGCGCCAGCAGCCAGGGCGACAGGGGGCTCTATGGCTACACCTTC.

This clone was seen only a few times. The chain is built from TRBV28 and TRBJ2-7; 9 positions match TRBD1. J lost 8 bases, V lost 6 bases, and 11 bases had no gene match. This CDR3 region has 14 residues. CDR1 and CDR2 from the germline V gene are MDHEN and SYDVKM. In nucleotides, the CDR3 is TGTGCCAGCAGCCTCGGGACAGGGACTTCCCAGCAGTACTTC. Its protein is CASSLGTGTSQQYF.

V is TRBV4-3 and J is TRBJ1-1; D is ambiguous. Looked up from germline, CDR1 is LGHNA and CDR2 is YSLEER. V lost 2 bases and J lost 0, with 13 bases in between. CDR3 length: 16 amino acids. CDR3 DNA: TGCGCCAGCAGCCAATCGCTCAGCGGCATGAACACTGAAGCTTTCTTT. It is translated as CASSQSLSGMNTEAFF.

The V call is TRBV21-1, the J call TRBJ2-3; the table's D call of TRBD1 was not tested on the DNA. TRBV21-1 counts as a pseudogene. This CDR3 has 14 amino acids. This CDR3 is CASIKGPSTDTQYF. Here the CDR3 DNA reads TGTGCCAGCATCAAGGGGCCTAGCACAGATACGCAGTATTTT.

This clone occurred a few times. The chain combines TRBV5-6 with TRBJ2-5; 8 nucleotides line up with TRBD1. Germline trimming cut 3 bases from V and 5 bases from J; bases unmatched to any gene: 9. The CDR3 runs to 15 residues. The germline gives CDR1 SGHDT, CDR2 YYEEEE. The CDR3 nucleotides read TGTGCCAGCAGCTCAACTCAGGGGGCGTGGGAGACCCAGTACTTC. Encoded protein: CASSSTQGAWETQYF.

There are a few counts of this clone. The chain joins TRBV9 to TRBJ2-4, with 7 bases identical to TRBD1. The CDR3 is made up of 15 amino acids. V lost 4 bases, J lost 5 bases, and 9 bases stayed unmatched. Germline V CDR1 and CDR2: SGDLS, YYNGEE. The CDR3 DNA reads as TGTGCCAGCAGCACCGACTACAGGGGAGAAAACATTCAGTACTTC. This encodes CASSTDYRGENIQYF. Full variable domain (rest looked up from reference TRBV9 and TRBJ2-4): DSGVTQTPKHLITATGQRVTLRCSPRSGDLSVYWYQQSLDQGLQFLIQYYNGEERAKGNILERFSAQQFPDLHSELNLSSLELGDSALYFCASSTDYRGENIQYFGAGTRLSVL.

This rearrangement joins TRBV28 to TRBJ1-2; 9 nucleotides align to TRBD1. The trim removed 4 bases at V and 7 bases at J, leaving 7 bases unmatched. The CDR3 covers 14 residues. From germline, CDR1 is MDHEN and CDR2 SYDVKM. CDR3 amino acids: CASSYGTGWLGYTF. The DNA of the CDR3 is TGTGCCAGCAGTTACGGGACAGGGTGGCTTGGCTACACCTTC.

This clone was picked up a small number of times. The rearrangement joins TRBV29-1 to TRBJ1-1, with D tentatively TRBD1 (5 bases). This CDR3 spans 13 amino acids. Trimming removed 5 bases from V and 2 bases from J, with 12 bases in between. The germline CDR1 and CDR2 sequences are SQVTM and ANQGSEA. This chain's CDR3 is CSVKKQENTEAFF. The CDR3 region has the DNA TGCAGCGTTAAAAAACAGGAAAACACTGAAGCTTTCTTT.

V gene TRBV4-3 combines with J gene TRBJ2-3, with 7 bases fitting TRBD2. V shed 1 base and J 2 bases; nucleotides not matched to a gene: 9. Per the germline V gene, CDR1 is LGHNA and CDR2 is YSLEER. The CDR3 extends over 17 amino acids. The CDR3 loop reads CASSQGSGADLTDTQYF. The CDR3 DNA sequence: TGCGCCAGCAGCCAAGGGAGCGGGGCCGACCTCACAGATACGCAGTATTTT.

Here the CDR3 reads CARRGYTF. Here the CDR3 DNA reads TGTGCGAGGCGTGGCTACACCTTC. The rearrangement links TRBV3-1 (or the pseudogene TRBV3-2) to TRBJ1-2, with D uncertain. The V gene's germline CDR1 is LGHDT and CDR2 YNNKEL (reference sequence). There are 8 residues in the CDR3.

CDR3 coding DNA: TGTGCCAGCAGTGAACAGGATGGTAGCAATCAGCCCCAGCATTTT. It codes for CASSEQDGSNQPQHF. V usage is TRBV2 and J usage is TRBJ1-5; D gene unclear. This CDR3 is built from 15 residues. Trimming removed 2 bases at V and 0 bases at J, with 8 bases between. The V gene's germline CDR1 is SNHLY and CDR2 FYNNEI.

The rearrangement links TRBV7-9 to TRBJ2-7, with 8 nucleotides matching TRBD2. Germline V gene lookup returns CDR1 SEHNR and CDR2 FQNEAQ (reference sequence). V was clipped by 4 bases and J by 0 bases; unmatched bases: 8. The CDR3 contains 16 residues. Written as DNA, the CDR3 is TGTGCCAGCAGCTCTACCGCGGGGGGCGCCTCCTACGAGCAGTACTTC. Its translation: CASSSTAGGASYEQYF.

The V gene is TRBV27, the J gene TRBJ1-2; 7 bases match TRBD1. Trimming took 5 bases from V and 5 from J; bases not matched to a gene: 11. This CDR3 is 15 amino acids long. Germline assignment: CDR1 MNHEY and CDR2 SMNVEV (reference sequence). CDR3: CASSTFLQGLYGYTF. CDR3 in DNA: TGTGCCAGCAGTACTTTCCTACAGGGGTTGTATGGCTACACCTTC.

The rearrangement links TRBV7-8 to TRBJ2-3; D ambiguous. Trimming pared 0 bases from V and 0 bases from J, leaving 7 bases between. Germline CDR1 is SGHVS and CDR2 is FQNEAQ. This CDR3 has 15 amino acids. The CDR3 reads CASSLAGWSTDTQYF. The CDR3 DNA sequence: TGTGCCAGCAGCTTAGCTGGCTGGAGCACAGATACGCAGTATTTT.

The chain combines TRBV4-2 with TRBJ1-5; no firm D call. Germline CDR1 LGHNA, CDR2 YNFKEQ. V was trimmed by 5 bases and J by 6 bases, leaving 14 bases between them. CDR3 length: 14 amino acids. Here the CDR3 DNA reads TGTGCCAGCAGCTTAGTAAACGGCGGTCAGCCCCAGCATTTT. This codes for CASSLVNGGQPQHF.

The sample holds a few counts of this clone. The CDR3 DNA reads TGTGCCAGCAGTTCCTATTTTACGGCTAATGAAAAACTGTTTTTT. Residues: CASSSYFTANEKLFF. The chain carries TRBV27 and TRBJ1-4, with unresolved D. There are 15 residues in the CDR3. Trimming cost V 4 bases and J 3 bases, with 12 bases left between them. Germline lookup yields CDR1 MNHEY and CDR2 SMNVEV (reference sequence). Using reference TRBV27 and TRBJ1-4 for the parts outside the CDR3, the full variable domain is EAQVTQNPRYLITVTGKKLTVTCSQNMNHEYMSWYRQDPGLGLRQIYYSMNVEVTDKGDVPEGYKVSRKEKRNFPLILESPSPNQTSLYFCASSSYFTANEKLFFGSGTQLSVL.

The table lists this clone with a few counts. The CDR3 sequence: CASSVKGEVNYGYTF. The CDR3 coding sequence is TGCGCCAGCAGCGTTAAGGGGGAAGTCAACTATGGCTACACCTTC. V is TRBV5-1 and J is TRBJ1-2; D possibly corresponds to TRBD1 (6 bases). CDR1 SGHRS and CDR2 YFSETQ come from the germline V gene. Deletions cut 4 bases from V and 2 bases from J, with 15 bases between. The CDR3 sequence is 15 residues long.

The CDR3, as DNA: TGTGCCAGCAGCACAGAAGGATACGAGCAGTACTTC. Translated, it gives CASSTEGYEQYF. The chain employs TRBV7-9 and TRBJ2-7; D not certain. The ends were cut back, 5 bases at V and 4 bases at J, with 9 bases in the middle. Germline CDR1 and CDR2: SEHNR and FQNEAQ (reference sequence). The CDR3 totals 12 residues.

V usage is TRBV28 and J usage is TRBJ2-5; D is perhaps TRBD1 (6 bases). The V end lost 5 bases, the J end lost 5 bases, and 18 bases lay between the germline ends. There are 15 residues in the CDR3. Germline V gives CDR1 MDHEN, CDR2 SYDVKM. CDR3 coding DNA: TGTGCCAGCAGTCCCCCCCCGCCAGGGGAGGAGACCCAGTACTTC. Translating gives CASSPPPPGEETQYF.

The chain employs TRBV6-5 and TRBJ2-3; D is possibly TRBD1 (6 bases). Looked up from germline, CDR1 is MNHEY and CDR2 is SVGAGI. Trimming stripped 2 bases from V and 2 bases from J, with 11 bases between. The CDR3 totals 15 residues. CDR3 DNA sequence: TGTGCCAGCAGTTACCGGGACACGTCCACAGATACGCAGTATTTT. This codes for CASSYRDTSTDTQYF.

This clone was seen a handful of times. The chain is built from TRBV29-1 and TRBJ2-1; D is unresolved. Trimming pared 3 bases from V and 3 bases from J, leaving 9 bases between. The length of the CDR3 is 13 residues. The germline CDR1 and CDR2 sequences are SQVTM and ANQGSEA. The CDR3 loop reads CSVEQDLYNEQFF. CDR3 DNA: TGCAGCGTTGAGCAGGATCTCTACAATGAGCAGTTCTTC.